This TCR beta chain was captured by sequencing in a study of T cell responses to AZD1222 COVID-19 vaccine. Findings and caveats of the study: Repertoire sampling was restricted to post-peak T cell response timepoints. Across spike, vaccine-associated CD4 TCRs were found, dominant at 160-218 and 743-854. The donor cohort was predominantly white British with a female majority, and clonal diversity may have been underestimated. Spike-specific TCRs gained breadth and depth after people received two AZD1222 doses.

The CDR3 is made up of 14 amino acids. V was pared by 6 bases and J by 7 bases, with 7 bases of the junction left unmatched. Germline CDR1 reads LGHNT; CDR2 reads FRNRAP. On this clone: Its antigen is not identified.

Here immunoSEQ multiplex PCR was the method, and the copy in TCRdb shows in-frame clones only, minus some. The profile shows 90,000 to 120,000 clones, around nine tenths of them singletons. The V call is TRBV12-5, the J call TRBJ1-2, with TRBD1 matching over 11 bases. Sequenced here: peripheral blood, sampled on day 0 of AZD1222 vaccination. This TCR was recovered from an adult in good health. The CDR3 nucleotides are TGTGCTAGTGGACTCGGACAGGGGGCGCGTGGCTACACCTTC. It codes for CASGLGQGARGYTF.